The clone carrying this T cell receptor (beta chain) appeared a few times. Its antigen is unknown. The CDR3 sequence is 16 residues long. Germline CDR1 reads LGHNA; CDR2 reads YSLEER. J lost 1 base, V lost 1 base, and 5 bases had no gene match. The source of the sample is a study of cytomegalovirus exposure and HLA in healthy donors. Findings and caveats of the study: Likely technical artifact: a cluster of highly shared sequence variants. Reported findings show TCR beta sequences accurately forecast HLA-A and HLA-B alleles in most subjects. An ancestry cluster, one associated with Asian ancestry, reportedly showed fewer N-insertions than the roughly 670-donor mean in a later analysis.

With 60 Vbeta and 13 Jbeta primers, the PCR was carried out. The data were produced by immunoSEQ multiplex PCR, yet TCRdb's version contains in-frame clones alone and is incomplete. The sample consists of about 160,000 clones, 71% of them appearing once. The origin of this receptor is a woman aged 25 to 39 in good health and CMV-seronegative. The material sequenced was PBMCs. This rearrangement joins TRBV4-3 to TRBJ1-1; TRBD1 agrees at 8 bases. DNA for the CDR3: TGCGCCAGCAGCCAAGGGCCGGGACAGGCGAACACTGAAGCTTTCTTT. This sequence encodes CASSQGPGQANTEAFF.